This TCR beta chain was sequenced for a study of blood T cells in healthy people across ages. CDR1 and CDR2 (germline): LNHNV, YYDKDF (reference sequence). V was shortened by 5 bases and J by 2 bases, with 11 bases between the two germline ends. This CDR3 contains 14 residues. Together with a sample-barcoded 5' primer, a J-beta primer mix was included in a second PCR lasting about 6 to 11 cycles. The template-switch adaptor, which had 12 random nucleotides, put a tag on each cDNA molecule. Each CDR3 protein gets one entry after TCRdb re-called the 5' RACE reads with MiXCR. Of approximately 800,000 distinct CDR3 sequences in the sample, 36% were seen once. In its sample, this clonotype was seen many times.

The chain recombines TRBV15 with TRBJ2-3; D is perhaps TRBD2 (5 bases). Sequencing was done on a sample of blood. This receptor was taken from a man aged 18 to 30 in good health. CDR3 bases: TGTGCCACCAGCGGAGGACTGTCCACAGATACGCAGTATTTT. Its translation is CATSGGLSTDTQYF. The complete variable domain, with remaining parts taken from reference TRBV15 and TRBJ2-3, reads DAMVIQNPRYQVTQFGKPVTLSCSQTLNHNVMYWYQQKSSQAPKLLFHYYDKDFNNEADTPDNFQSRRPNTSFCFLDIRSPGLGDTAMYLCATSGGLSTDTQYFGPGTRLTVL.